The 10 T cell receptor beta chains in this list originate from one sample, sequenced in a study of Tregs in tolerant kidney transplant recipients. Sequencing was performed with immunoSEQ multiplex PCR; in TCRdb, only in-frame clones are kept and a portion is missing. Among approximately 99,000 clones listed, around 90% were seen once. The sample here was CD4+ T cells from blood, taken before the transplant. The origin of the receptors is a human donor who received a combined kidney and bone marrow transplant.

The rearrangement links TRBV27 to TRBJ2-3, with D possibly being TRBD2 (5 bases). The V and J ends lost 5 bases and 3 bases respectively, with 18 bases between them. There are 16 residues in the CDR3. Germline V lookup: CDR1 MNHEY, CDR2 SMNVEV (reference sequence). CDR3 DNA sequence: TGTGCCAGCAGTCCTTTAGCGTTCTCCAAAACAGATACGCAGTATTTT. Translated: CASSPLAFSKTDTQYF.

The chain couples TRBV7-9 to TRBJ1-1; D perhaps matches TRBD1 (5 bases). The V end was cut by 3 bases, the J end by 3 bases, with 11 bases between. Germline CDR1 SEHNR, CDR2 FQNEAQ (reference sequence). This CDR3 region has 14 residues. The CDR3 bases are TGTGCCAGCAGCTTGGAGGGACTTGACACTGAAGCTTTCTTT. It encodes CASSLEGLDTEAFF.

V usage is TRBV10-1 and J usage is TRBJ2-6; D might be TRBD2 (6 bases). CDR1 is WNHNN, CDR2 SYGVQD, per germline (reference sequence). V gave up 3 bases and J gave up 2 bases, with 8 bases separating them. CDR3 size: 15 residues. CDR3 bases: TGCGCCAGCAGTGATCGGGGGACTGGGGCCAACGTCCTGACTTTC. Protein sequence: CASSDRGTGANVLTF.

This rearrangement joins TRBV5-1 to TRBJ1-2; D is undetermined. Between the trimmed V and J ends, which lost 2 bases and 8 bases, there was a span of 16 bases. CDR1 is SGHRS and CDR2 is YFSETQ in the germline V gene. The CDR3 has 14 amino acids. The chain's CDR3 is CASSLEGGLGGYTF. In DNA, the CDR3 is TGCGCCAGCAGCTTAGAGGGCGGGTTAGGCGGCTACACCTTC. Full variable domain (rest looked up from reference TRBV5-1 and TRBJ1-2): KAGVTQTPRYLIKTRGQQVTLSCSPISGHRSVSWYQQTPGQGLQFLFEYFSETQRNKGNFPGRFSGRQFSNSRSEMNVSTLELGDSALYLCASSLEGGLGGYTFGSGTRLTVV.

The rearrangement links TRBV11-2 to TRBJ2-1; the D is unclear. The CDR3 sequence is 17 residues long. Germline V gene lookup returns CDR1 SGHAT and CDR2 FQNNGV. Trimming cost V 5 bases and J 12 bases, with 29 bases left between them. The CDR3 bases are TGTGCCAGCAGCCAGAATCCCCCTGGAGAGATAAGAATGAGGCAGTTCTTC. Its protein product is CASSQNPPGEIRMRQFF.

The chain couples TRBV7-2 to TRBJ2-5; D is possibly TRBD2 (5 bases). Germline assignment: CDR1 SGHTA and CDR2 FQGNSA. V lost 8 bases to trimming and J lost 3 bases, with 19 bases between them. This CDR3 has 15 amino acids. The CDR3 spells CASSPERASKETQYF. The CDR3, as DNA: TGTGCCAGCTCTCCCGAGAGGGCTAGCAAAGAGACCCAGTACTTC.

To note about this clone: Distinct nucleotide sequences in the sample also encode this CDR3. This chain links TRBV18 with TRBJ1-1; D unclear. The CDR3 is 14 amino acids. The germline V gene encodes CDR1 KGHSH and CDR2 LQKENI. Trimming shortened V by 2 bases and J by 1 base, and 8 bases separated the two germline ends. DNA for the CDR3: TGTGCCAGCTCACCATTCACCGGGAACACTGAAGCTTTCTTT. This encodes CASSPFTGNTEAFF. Variable domain in full (rest from reference TRBV18 and TRBJ1-1): NAGVMQNPRHLVRRRGQEARLRCSPMKGHSHVYWYRQLPEEGLKFMVYLQKENIIDESGMPKERFSAEFPKEGPSILRIQQVVRGDSAAYFCASSPFTGNTEAFFGQGTRLTVV.

J is TRBJ2-1 and V is TRBV7-9; 11 bases are a match to TRBD1. Germline lookup yields CDR1 SEHNR and CDR2 FQNEAQ (reference sequence). CDR3 length equals 15 residues. J lost 7 bases, V lost 2 bases, and 4 bases had no gene match. CDR3 coding DNA: TGTGCCAGCAGCTTACGCGGGACAGGGGGGAATGAGCAGTTCTTC. Protein product: CASSLRGTGGNEQFF.

As DNA, the CDR3 is TGTGCCAGCAGCCCCGGGACTCTGAACACCGGGGAGCTGTTTTTT. It is translated as CASSPGTLNTGELFF. This chain links TRBV5-6 with TRBJ2-2, with D perhaps TRBD2 (6 bases). The germline V gene has CDR1 SGHDT and CDR2 YYEEEE. Trimming took 4 bases from V and 1 from J, leaving 11 bases between them. This CDR3 has 15 residues.

V usage is TRBV12-5 and J usage is TRBJ2-7; tentatively, D is TRBD2 (7 bases). The CDR3 extends over 16 amino acids. The V end lost 6 bases, the J end lost 5 bases, and 23 bases lay between the germline ends. Germline loops: CDR1 LGHNT, CDR2 FRNRAP. In nucleotides, the CDR3 is TGTGCTAGTGGGCTCGGGGTGGTGGGAGGGGGAAACGAGCAGTACTTC. Amino acids: CASGLGVVGGGNEQYF.